The clone carrying this T cell receptor beta chain was observed a handful of times. Its specificity is not known. This record belongs to a study of cytomegalovirus exposure and HLA in healthy donors. Primers included in the PCR were 60 Vbeta and 13 Jbeta primers. TCRdb keeps only in-frame clones here, not all; method: immunoSEQ multiplex PCR. The table shows approximately 130,000 clones, with roughly four fifths occurring only once. V was pared by 7 bases and J by 1 base, with 10 bases between. The length of the CDR3 is 12 residues. Per the germline V gene, CDR1 is GTSNPN and CDR2 is SVGIG (reference sequence). Study-wide results and caveats: The study flagged some 170 TCR beta chains as cytomegalovirus-associated. The productive fraction for most TCR beta V segments was about 87% or about 30% in an earlier analysis. Clonal expansion, a later analysis showed, was greater in HLA-associated TCR beta chains than in equally common others. Later analysis reportedly placed an Asian-associated ancestry cluster below the roughly 680-donor mean in N-insertions.

Input material: PBMCs. This receptor was obtained from a man in his thirties or forties in good health and CMV-seronegative. V and J are TRBV30 and TRBJ1-1; the D is unclear. CDR3 in amino acids: CAFWRQNTEAFF. The CDR3 coding sequence is TGTGCCTTTTGGCGACAGAACACTGAAGCTTTCTTT.